The 7 T cell receptor beta chains below come from one sample, sequenced in a study of cytomegalovirus exposure and HLA in healthy donors. Measured with immunoSEQ multiplex PCR; TCRdb has only the in-frame clones, and not every one. The sample has some 240,000 clones, around 86% seen once. Sequenced sample: PBMCs. These TCRs come from a woman under 30 in good health and CMV-seropositive.

V is TRBV28 and J is TRBJ2-1; D unresolved. Germline values: CDR1 MDHEN, CDR2 SYDVKM. Deletions cut 10 bases from V and 8 bases from J, with 15 bases between. This CDR3 spans 12 amino acids. The CDR3 sequence: CATLSSRDEQFF. The CDR3 DNA follows: TGTGCCACCTTGAGTAGCCGGGATGAGCAGTTCTTC.

J is TRBJ2-5 and V is TRBV4-1; D call uncertain. Between the trimmed V and J ends, which lost 9 bases and 5 bases, there was a span of 16 bases. The germline V gene encodes CDR1 MGHRA and CDR2 YSYEKL. This CDR3 is 13 amino acids long. The CDR3 region has the DNA TGCGCCAGTACCCGCAGGTCTGGTGAGACCCAGTACTTC. This codes for CASTRRSGETQYF.

The chain employs TRBV4-1 and TRBJ1-2; 7 positions agree with TRBD1. Trimming took 5 bases from V and 7 from J; bases not matched to a gene: 1. CDR1 and CDR2 (germline): MGHRA, YSYEKL. The CDR3 sequence is 11 residues long. Here the CDR3 reads CASSAGGGYTF. The CDR3 DNA reads TGCGCCAGCAGCGCAGGGGGTGGCTACACCTTC.

This rearrangement joins TRBV10-2 to TRBJ1-1; 12 positions match TRBD1. This CDR3 contains 17 residues. V lost 7 bases and J lost 1; bases outside the gene matches: 10. Looked up from germline, CDR1 is WSHSY and CDR2 is SAAADI. The DNA for the CDR3 is TGCGCCAGCATCCAAGGGGACAGGGGGCGCCGGAACACTGAAGCTTTCTTT. This codes for CASIQGDRGRRNTEAFF.

The V and J genes are TRBV5-6 and TRBJ1-5; TRBD1 matches at 9 bases. CDR3 length: 15 amino acids. After removal of 2 bases from V and 7 bases from J, the junction contained 7 bases not matched to a gene. Germline CDR1 reads SGHDT; CDR2 reads YYEEEE. CDR3 residues: CASSLRDREGQPQHF. In DNA form, the CDR3 reads TGTGCCAGCAGCTTAAGGGACAGGGAAGGGCAGCCCCAGCATTTT.

This chain links TRBV6-5 with TRBJ2-1; TRBD1 matches at 7 bases. Losses at the gene ends were 10 bases for V and 5 bases for J; bases not matched to a gene: 8. Germline CDR1 reads MNHEY; CDR2 reads SVGAGI. This CDR3 is built from 13 residues. In nucleotides, the CDR3 is TGTGCCACCAGGGACAGCATAAACAATGAGCAGTTCTTC. Its protein is CATRDSINNEQFF.

CDR3 nucleotide sequence: TGTGCCAGCAGCTCCTCATCGGGATCCTACAATGAGCAGTTCTTC. Translation: CASSSSSGSYNEQFF. The chain couples TRBV9 to TRBJ2-1; D might be TRBD2 (5 bases). The germline V and J ends were trimmed by 4 bases and 1 base, with 12 bases remaining between them. In germline, CDR1 is SGDLS, CDR2 YYNGEE. This CDR3 has 15 amino acids.